This entry lists 5 T cell receptor beta chains sequenced from one sample in a study of technical replicates of blood from a handful of donors (dated by TCRdb to 2016 to 2017). Libraries were constructed by the immunoSEQ multiplex PCR assay. TCRdb stores this immuneACCESS table with in-frame sequences only. Part of the clones is absent; in the studies checked, under half of the shortfall reflects unresolved V genes, and no reason is known for the rest. A total of 80,000 or so clones appear in this sample, roughly 98% of them only once. Approximately 0.15% of the sample belongs to the ten largest clones. Sequenced sample: T cells isolated from PBMCs. These TCRs come from a human donor in good health.

The rearrangement uses TRBV5-4 and TRBJ2-4; maybe TRBD1 (6 bases). Germline CDR1 and CDR2: SGHNT and YYREEE (reference sequence). V was trimmed by 4 bases and J by 8 bases, leaving 13 bases between them. This CDR3 is 13 amino acids long. CDR3 in amino acids: CASSPDRSDIQYF. DNA of the CDR3: TGTGCCAGCAGCCCCGACAGGTCGGACATTCAGTACTTC.

The gene calls are TRBV28 and TRBJ2-2; TRBD2 agrees at 8 bases. CDR3 length: 16 amino acids. The germline V gene encodes CDR1 MDHEN and CDR2 SYDVKM. With 5 bases clipped from V and 1 base from J, the junction kept 6 bases outside the gene matches. The CDR3: CASSRIAGLNTGELFF. CDR3 sequence (DNA): TGTGCCAGCAGTAGAATAGCGGGATTGAACACCGGGGAGCTGTTTTTT.

The chain uses TRBV4-1 and TRBJ2-2; 8 nucleotides match TRBD1. The germline CDR1 and CDR2 sequences are MGHRA and YSYEKL. V shed 3 bases and J 4 bases; nucleotides not matched to a gene: 4. CDR3 length equals 15 residues. CDR3 nucleotide sequence: TGCGCCAGCAGCCAGGACAGGGTCGGCACCGGGGAGCTGTTTTTT. Protein product: CASSQDRVGTGELFF.

The V call is TRBV7-9, the J call TRBJ1-2, with D possibly TRBD1 on 6 matching bases. The CDR3 totals 13 residues. V was pared by 4 bases and J by 7 bases, with 13 bases between. The germline V gene encodes CDR1 SEHNR and CDR2 FQNEAQ (reference sequence). CDR3 region: CASSSQGNSGYTF. The CDR3 DNA follows: TGTGCCAGCAGCTCCCAGGGGAATAGTGGCTACACCTTC.

The V call is TRBV4-1, the J call TRBJ1-1, with TRBD1 matching 7 bases. Germline V gene lookup returns CDR1 MGHRA and CDR2 YSYEKL. J lost 7 bases, V lost 2 bases, and 10 bases had no gene match. The CDR3 contains 15 residues. The CDR3 sequence: CASSQHPGQVFEAFF. CDR3 sequence (DNA): TGCGCCAGCAGCCAACACCCCGGACAGGTCTTTGAAGCTTTCTTT.